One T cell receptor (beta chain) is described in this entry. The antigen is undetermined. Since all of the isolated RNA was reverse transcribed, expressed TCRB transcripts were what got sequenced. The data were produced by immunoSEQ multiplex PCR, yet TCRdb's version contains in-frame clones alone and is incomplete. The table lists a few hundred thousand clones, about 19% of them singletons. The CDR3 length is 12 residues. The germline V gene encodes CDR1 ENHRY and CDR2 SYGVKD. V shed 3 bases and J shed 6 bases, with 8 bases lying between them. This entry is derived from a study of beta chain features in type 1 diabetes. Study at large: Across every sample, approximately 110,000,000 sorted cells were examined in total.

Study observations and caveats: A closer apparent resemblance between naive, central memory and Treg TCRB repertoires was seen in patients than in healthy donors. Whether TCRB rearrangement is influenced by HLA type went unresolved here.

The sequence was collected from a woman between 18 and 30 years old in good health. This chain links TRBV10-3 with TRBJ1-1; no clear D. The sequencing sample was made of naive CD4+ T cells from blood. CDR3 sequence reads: CAISDRSSEAFF. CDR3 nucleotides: TGTGCCATCAGTGATCGGTCCTCTGAAGCTTTCTTT.